The next 27 T cell receptor beta chains were all read from a single sample in a study of T cell responses to AZD1222 COVID-19 vaccine. Here immunoSEQ multiplex PCR was the method, and the copy in TCRdb shows in-frame clones only, minus some. This table holds roughly 100,000 clones, about four fifths found once. The source was peripheral blood, collected on day 0 of AZD1222 vaccination. Source of these receptors: an adult in good health.

The chain links TRBV7-2 to TRBJ2-3; TRBD2 aligns across 11 bases. Germline V gene data show CDR1 as SGHTA and CDR2 as FQGNSA. Germline trimming cut 6 bases from V and 2 bases from J; bases unmatched to any gene: 13. The CDR3 contains 18 residues. In DNA, the CDR3 is TGTGCCAGCAGTTTGGCCCCCCTAGCGGGGGGCAACACAGATACGCAGTATTTT. Residues: CASSLAPLAGGNTDTQYF.

This chain joins TRBV29-1 and TRBJ2-5, with 10 bases aligning to TRBD1. Germline V CDR1 and CDR2: SQVTM, ANQGSEA. CDR3 length: 12 amino acids. The J segment lost 5 bases and the V segment lost 6 bases, leaving 3 bases of the junction unmatched. The CDR3 sequence is CSVGQGSETQYF. The DNA for the CDR3 is TGCAGCGTGGGACAGGGGTCGGAGACCCAGTACTTC.

The CDR3, as DNA: TGTGCCAGCAGCCGAACAGGGGTTTGGGGCTACACCTTC. Residues: CASSRTGVWGYTF. The chain recombines TRBV12-3 or TRBV12-4 with TRBJ1-2, with 7 bases lining up with TRBD1. The CDR3 length is 13 residues. J gave up 8 bases and V 6 bases, and 9 bases lay outside the gene matches.

This clone was counted a single time. The chain has TRBV2 and TRBJ1-2; 10 positions match TRBD1. With V trimmed by 5 bases and J by 4 bases, 7 bases remained unmatched. The CDR3 is made up of 15 amino acids. Germline-derived CDR1 and CDR2 are SNHLY and FYNNEI. Here the CDR3 reads CASSSPGQGTYGYTF. The CDR3 bases are TGTGCCAGCAGTAGTCCGGGACAGGGGACCTATGGCTACACCTTC.

The V gene is TRBV11-3, the J gene TRBJ1-4, with no clear D. Germline CDR1 reads SGHNT; CDR2 reads YENEEA. This CDR3 is built from 17 residues. Trimming left V 10 bases short and J 0 bases short, with 21 bases between. The CDR3 loop reads CANILPRTLATNEKLFF. In DNA, the CDR3 is TGTGCCAACATCTTGCCACGAACTTTGGCAACTAATGAAAAACTGTTTTTT.

The chain couples TRBV7-3 to TRBJ2-5; TRBD1 matches at 8 bases. The germline CDR1 and CDR2 sequences are SGHTA and FQGTGA. V trimming: 2 bases; J trimming: 5 bases; junction bases outside the gene matches: 7. The CDR3 runs 15 residues. This CDR3 reads CASSLGSGGRETQYF. The CDR3 DNA is TGTGCCAGCAGCTTAGGGTCAGGGGGCCGGGAGACCCAGTACTTC.

The chain is built from TRBV20-1 and TRBJ2-7; D is uncertain. V was cut by 3 bases and J by 4 bases, with 4 bases left in between. The germline V gene has CDR1 DFQATT and CDR2 SNEGSKA (reference sequence). CDR3 size: 10 residues. CDR3 nucleotides: TGCAGTGCTAGGCTATACGAGCAGTACTTC. This gives the protein CSARLYEQYF.

This rearrangement joins TRBV7-9 to TRBJ1-2; D is unresolved. CDR3 size: 16 residues. Germline lookup yields CDR1 SEHNR and CDR2 FQNEAQ (reference sequence). Trimming stripped 0 bases from V and 4 bases from J, with 15 bases between. CDR3 sequence reads: CASSLALRIQSYGYTF. The CDR3 DNA follows: TGTGCCAGCAGCTTAGCCCTTAGAATTCAGTCCTATGGCTACACCTTC.

The chain employs TRBV27 and TRBJ1-5; D remains unclear. The germline CDR1 and CDR2 sequences are MNHEY and SMNVEV (reference sequence). The CDR3 loop spans 13 amino acids. Trimming removed 6 bases from V and 0 bases from J, with 6 bases in between. The CDR3 protein is CASRTYSNQPQHF. DNA of the CDR3: TGTGCCAGCAGAACCTATAGCAATCAGCCCCAGCATTTT.

This clone was seen only a few times. The chain is built from TRBV12-3 or TRBV12-4 and TRBJ1-2; D unclear. The CDR3 loop spans 11 amino acids. Trimming shortened V by 6 bases and J by 4 bases, and 6 bases separated the two germline ends. CDR3 nucleotide sequence: TGTGCCAGCAGCCAAAGCTATGGCTACACCTTC. Protein: CASSQSYGYTF.

This chain connects TRBV5-4 to TRBJ1-2; no reliable D call. Germline lookup yields CDR1 SGHNT and CDR2 YYREEE (reference sequence). Deletions cut 0 bases from V and 8 bases from J, with 8 bases between. CDR3 length: 12 amino acids. CDR3 nucleotides: TGTGCCAGCAGCTTGGTTGTGGGAGGCTACACCTTC. As protein: CASSLVVGGYTF.

V gene TRBV5-6 combines with J gene TRBJ1-4, with no clear D. V was pared by 2 bases and J by 5 bases, with 10 bases between. This CDR3 has 14 residues. Germline V gene data show CDR1 as SGHDT and CDR2 as YYEEEE. The CDR3 loop reads CASSLQGNNEKLFF. The DNA of the CDR3 is TGTGCCAGCAGCTTACAAGGGAACAATGAAAAACTGTTTTTT.

The gene calls are TRBV11-3 and TRBJ2-2, with 8 bases fitting TRBD2. The CDR3 contains 15 residues. Germline trimming cut 1 base from V and 6 bases from J; bases unmatched to any gene: 4. The germline CDR1 and CDR2 sequences are SGHNT and YENEEA. This CDR3 is CASSLVPGGPGELFF. Written as DNA, the CDR3 is TGTGCCAGCAGCTTAGTTCCGGGAGGGCCCGGGGAGCTGTTTTTT. Together with reference TRBV11-3 and TRBJ2-2, the CDR3 gives the full variable domain: EAGVVQSPRYKIIEKKQPVAFWCNPISGHNTLYWYLQNLGQGPELLIRYENEEAVDDSQLPKDRFSAERLKGVDSTLKIQPAELGDSAVYLCASSLVPGGPGELFFGEGSRLTVL.

The DNA for the CDR3 is TGTGCCAGCAGCTTGATTACAGGAGTTAATGAAAAACTGTTTTTT. The encoded protein is CASSLITGVNEKLFF. The chain links TRBV5-5 to TRBJ1-4; TRBD1 might be the D (5 bases). Germline loops: CDR1 SGHKS, CDR2 YYEKEE (reference sequence). V dropped 1 base and J dropped 4 bases, with 11 bases sitting between them. CDR3 size: 15 residues.

This clone has just a few counts. The CDR3 DNA reads TGTGCCAGCAGCCCCCAGGGAGGGATGCCCCAGCATTTT. It translates to CASSPQGGMPQHF. The chain carries TRBV6-5 and TRBJ1-5, with D perhaps matching TRBD1 (5 bases). Trimming removed 6 bases from V and 9 bases from J, with 15 bases in between. The CDR3 runs 13 residues. Germline-derived CDR1 and CDR2 are MNHEY and SVGAGI.

The rearrangement uses TRBV5-1 and TRBJ2-4, with TRBD2 matching 10 bases. The CDR3 extends over 20 amino acids. Germline CDR1 is SGHRS and CDR2 is YFSETQ. Trimming took 1 base from V and 2 from J; bases not matched to a gene: 15. CDR3 loop: CASSLLGLAGVGGTKNIQYF. The CDR3 coding sequence is TGCGCCAGCAGCTTGCTGGGGCTAGCGGGAGTAGGGGGAACCAAAAACATTCAGTACTTC. Looking up the rest from reference TRBV5-1 and TRBJ2-4 gives the full variable domain: KAGVTQTPRYLIKTRGQQVTLSCSPISGHRSVSWYQQTPGQGLQFLFEYFSETQRNKGNFPGRFSGRQFSNSRSEMNVSTLELGDSALYLCASSLLGLAGVGGTKNIQYFGAGTRLSVL.

This clone appeared a single time. The chain is built from TRBV7-3 and TRBJ2-7; the match to TRBD2 covers 10 bases. In germline, CDR1 is SGHTA, CDR2 FQGTGA. V gave up 5 bases and J gave up 7 bases; unmatched junction bases: 11. The CDR3 has 15 residues. CDR3 protein: CASSKGGGTSEEQYF. The CDR3 DNA sequence: TGTGCCAGCAGCAAAGGGGGCGGGACTAGCGAAGAGCAGTACTTC. Full variable domain (rest looked up from reference TRBV7-3 and TRBJ2-7): GAGVSQTPSNKVTEKGKYVELRCDPISGHTALYWYRQSLGQGPEFLIYFQGTGAADDSGLPNDRFFAVRPEGSVSTLKIQRTERGDSAVYLCASSKGGGTSEEQYFGPGTRLTVT.

The rearrangement uses TRBV2 and TRBJ2-1, with 8 nucleotides matching TRBD2. J gave up 7 bases and V 10 bases, and 12 bases lay outside the gene matches. The CDR3 extends over 14 amino acids. Germline CDR1 reads SNHLY; CDR2 reads FYNNEI. CDR3 sequence (DNA): TGTGCCACCCTCCGGGGGGGGTCTCCGAATGAGCAGTTCTTC. Encoded protein: CATLRGGSPNEQFF.

The rearrangement joins TRBV5-1 to TRBJ2-6; TRBD1 agrees at 8 bases. The CDR3 is 16 amino acids. The V and J ends lost 0 bases and 4 bases, in that order; junction bases with no gene match: 3. Germline CDR1 reads SGHRS; CDR2 reads YFSETQ. The DNA for the CDR3 is TGCGCCAGCAGCTTGGGACAGGGGCTCGGGGCCAACGTCCTGACTTTC. Amino acids: CASSLGQGLGANVLTF.

The chain employs TRBV7-6 and TRBJ2-7, with D uncertain. Germline CDR1 SGHVS, CDR2 FNYEAQ. The CDR3 consists of 14 residues. V was cut by 0 bases and J by 6 bases, with 12 bases left in between. CDR3 in amino acids: CASSLANYGAEQYF. The CDR3 coding sequence is TGTGCCAGCAGCTTAGCGAACTATGGTGCCGAGCAGTACTTC.

This clone was recorded only once. The chain links TRBV18 to TRBJ1-2; no reliable D call. Germline V gene lookup returns CDR1 KGHSH and CDR2 LQKENI. Trimming took 6 bases from V and 6 from J, leaving 26 bases between them. The CDR3 is made up of 17 amino acids. The CDR3 DNA is TGTGCCAGCTCCCCCGAGATGATTAGCGGGAGAGCCAATGGCTACACCTTC. Residues: CASSPEMISGRANGYTF.

The chain joins TRBV18 to TRBJ1-6; D not certain. The germline gives CDR1 KGHSH, CDR2 LQKENI. V lost 1 base to trimming and J lost 2 bases, with 3 bases between them. CDR3 length: 14 amino acids. For the CDR3, the DNA is TGTGCCAGCTCACCACAGCCCTATAATTCACCCCTCCACTTT. It codes for CASSPQPYNSPLHF.

This clone has a single count. The chain carries TRBV7-2 and TRBJ1-5; D unclear. V was trimmed by 1 base and J by 8 bases, leaving 6 bases between them. Germline assignment: CDR1 SGHTA and CDR2 FQGNSA. CDR3 length equals 12 residues. In nucleotides, the CDR3 is TGTGCCAGCAGCTTAGGCCCCAAGCCCCAGCATTTT. This sequence encodes CASSLGPKPQHF. Variable domain in full (rest from reference TRBV7-2 and TRBJ1-5): GAGVSQSPSNKVTEKGKDVELRCDPISGHTALYWYRQSLGQGLEFLIYFQGNSAPDKSGLPSDRFSAERTGGSVSTLTIQRTQQEDSAVYLCASSLGPKPQHFGDGTRLSIL.

The chain carries TRBV18 and TRBJ2-5, with D perhaps assigned TRBD1 or TRBD2 (6 bases each). The CDR3 sequence is 15 residues long. Deletions cut 0 bases from V and 7 bases from J, with 15 bases between. The V gene's germline CDR1 is KGHSH and CDR2 LQKENI. CDR3 in DNA: TGTGCCAGCTCACCACCATGGGGGGCCGGTTGGACCCAGTACTTC. The encoded protein is CASSPPWGAGWTQYF.

The rearrangement uses TRBV11-3 and TRBJ2-3, with 8 bases aligning to TRBD1. The V and J ends lost 6 bases and 1 base, in that order; junction bases with no gene match: 9. CDR1 is SGHNT, CDR2 YENEEA, per germline. This CDR3 comprises 16 residues. The CDR3 is CASRSGQGTGTDTQYF. CDR3 nucleotides: TGTGCCAGCAGATCCGGACAGGGTACCGGCACAGATACGCAGTATTTT.

In this sample, this clone turned up a few times. V gene TRBV9 combines with J gene TRBJ2-7; D gene uncertain. This CDR3 spans 14 amino acids. V lost 0 bases to trimming and J lost 2 bases, with 9 bases between them. The germline gives CDR1 SGDLS, CDR2 YYNGEE. The chain's CDR3 is CASSVGGQAYEQYF. As DNA, the CDR3 is TGTGCCAGCAGCGTAGGGGGTCAGGCCTACGAGCAGTACTTC.

This chain links TRBV9 with TRBJ1-5; weak D call: TRBD1 (5 bases). Germline lookup yields CDR1 SGDLS and CDR2 YYNGEE. This CDR3 is 14 amino acids long. With 3 bases removed from V and 9 bases from J, the gap between germline ends came to 16 bases. CDR3 DNA: TGTGCCAGCAGCGCAACGGGGGATTATCGGCCCCAGCATTTT. It codes for CASSATGDYRPQHF.